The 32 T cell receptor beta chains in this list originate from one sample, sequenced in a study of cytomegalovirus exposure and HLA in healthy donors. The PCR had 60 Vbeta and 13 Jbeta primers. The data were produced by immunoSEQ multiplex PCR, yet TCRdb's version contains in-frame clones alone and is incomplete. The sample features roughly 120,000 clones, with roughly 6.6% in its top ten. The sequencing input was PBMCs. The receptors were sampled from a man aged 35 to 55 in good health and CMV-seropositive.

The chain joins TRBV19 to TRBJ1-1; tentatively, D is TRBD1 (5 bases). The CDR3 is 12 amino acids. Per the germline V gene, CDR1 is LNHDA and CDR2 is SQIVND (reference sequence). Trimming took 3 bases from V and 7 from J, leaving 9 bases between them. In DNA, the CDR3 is TGTGCCAGTAGTATGGCAGGGTTTGAAGCTTTCTTT. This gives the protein CASSMAGFEAFF.

The CDR3 here is CASTDRGSYEQYF. The CDR3 DNA sequence: TGTGCCAGCACGGACAGGGGATCGTACGAGCAGTACTTC. J is TRBJ2-5 and V is TRBV2; 9 bases agree with TRBD1. The DNA matches TRBJ2-7 better at its end, which makes the J call doubtful. The CDR3 extends over 13 amino acids. The V gene's germline CDR1 is SNHLY and CDR2 FYNNEI.

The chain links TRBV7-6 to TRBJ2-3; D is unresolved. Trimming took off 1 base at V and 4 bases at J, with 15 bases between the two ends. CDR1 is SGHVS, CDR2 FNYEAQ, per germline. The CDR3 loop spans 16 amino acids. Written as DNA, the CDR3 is TGTGCCAGCAGCTTAGGCTCCGTTTTGGCTGCAGATACGCAGTATTTT. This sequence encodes CASSLGSVLAADTQYF. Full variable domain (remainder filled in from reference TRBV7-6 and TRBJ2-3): GAGVSQSPRYKVTKRGQDVALRCDPISGHVSLYWYRQALGQGPEFLTYFNYEAQQDKSGLPNDRFSAERPEGSISTLTIQRTEQRDSAMYRCASSLGSVLAADTQYFGPGTRLTVL.

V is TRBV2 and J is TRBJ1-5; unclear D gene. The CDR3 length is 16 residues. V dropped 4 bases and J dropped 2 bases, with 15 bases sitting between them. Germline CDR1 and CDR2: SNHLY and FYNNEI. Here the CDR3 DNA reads TGTGCCAGCAGTGGGAGCGGGAGTATGGGCAATCAGCCCCAGCATTTT. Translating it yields CASSGSGSMGNQPQHF.

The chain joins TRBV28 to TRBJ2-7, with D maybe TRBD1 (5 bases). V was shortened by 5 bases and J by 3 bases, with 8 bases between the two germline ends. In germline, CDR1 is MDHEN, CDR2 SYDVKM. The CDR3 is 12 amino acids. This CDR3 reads CASSPDSYEQYF. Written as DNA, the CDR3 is TGTGCCAGCAGTCCTGACAGCTACGAGCAGTACTTC.

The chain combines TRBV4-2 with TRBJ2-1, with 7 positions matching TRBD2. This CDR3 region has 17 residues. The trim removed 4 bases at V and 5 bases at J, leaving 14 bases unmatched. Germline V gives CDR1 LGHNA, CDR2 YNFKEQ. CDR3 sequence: CASSLGTTSALNNEQFF. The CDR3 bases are TGTGCCAGCAGCCTCGGGACTACCTCGGCATTAAACAATGAGCAGTTCTTC.

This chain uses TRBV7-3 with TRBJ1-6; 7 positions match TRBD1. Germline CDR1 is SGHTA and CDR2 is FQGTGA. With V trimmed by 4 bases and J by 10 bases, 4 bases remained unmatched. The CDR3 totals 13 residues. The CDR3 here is CASSSTGYSPLHF. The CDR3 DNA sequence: TGTGCCAGCAGCTCGACAGGGTACTCACCCCTCCACTTT. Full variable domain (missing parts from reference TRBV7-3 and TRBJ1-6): GAGVSQTPSNKVTEKGKYVELRCDPISGHTALYWYRQSLGQGPEFLIYFQGTGAADDSGLPNDRFFAVRPEGSVSTLKIQRTERGDSAVYLCASSSTGYSPLHFGNGTRLTVT.

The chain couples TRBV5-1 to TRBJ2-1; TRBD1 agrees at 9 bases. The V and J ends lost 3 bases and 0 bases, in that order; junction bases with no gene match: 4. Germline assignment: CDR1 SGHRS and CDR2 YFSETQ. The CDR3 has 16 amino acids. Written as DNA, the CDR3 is TGCGCCAGCAGCTCACTGACAGGGGGCTCCTACAATGAGCAGTTCTTC. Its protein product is CASSSLTGGSYNEQFF. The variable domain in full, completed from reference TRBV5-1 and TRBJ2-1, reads KAGVTQTPRYLIKTRGQQVTLSCSPISGHRSVSWYQQTPGQGLQFLFEYFSETQRNKGNFPGRFSGRQFSNSRSEMNVSTLELGDSALYLCASSSLTGGSYNEQFFGPGTRLTVL.

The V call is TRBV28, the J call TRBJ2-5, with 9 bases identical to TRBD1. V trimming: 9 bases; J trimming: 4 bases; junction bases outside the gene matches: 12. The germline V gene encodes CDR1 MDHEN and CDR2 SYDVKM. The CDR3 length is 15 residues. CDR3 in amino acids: CASFTGGPPVETQYF. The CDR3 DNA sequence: TGTGCCAGTTTTACAGGGGGCCCCCCAGTAGAGACCCAGTACTTC.

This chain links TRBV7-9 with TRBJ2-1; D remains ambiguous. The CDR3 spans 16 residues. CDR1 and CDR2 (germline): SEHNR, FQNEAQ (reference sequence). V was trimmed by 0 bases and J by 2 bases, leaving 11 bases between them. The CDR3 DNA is TGTGCCAGCAGCTTAGCTGGCGGAAGAACCTACAATGAGCAGTTCTTC. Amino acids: CASSLAGGRTYNEQFF.

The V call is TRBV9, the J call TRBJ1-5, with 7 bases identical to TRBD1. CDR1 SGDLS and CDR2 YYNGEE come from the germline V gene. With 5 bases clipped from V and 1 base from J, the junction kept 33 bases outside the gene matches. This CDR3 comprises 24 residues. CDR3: CASRLYETKAVTLWGQRSNQPQHF. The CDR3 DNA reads TGTGCCAGCAGGCTTTATGAGACCAAAGCTGTAACATTGTGGGGACAGCGGAGCAATCAGCCCCAGCATTTT.

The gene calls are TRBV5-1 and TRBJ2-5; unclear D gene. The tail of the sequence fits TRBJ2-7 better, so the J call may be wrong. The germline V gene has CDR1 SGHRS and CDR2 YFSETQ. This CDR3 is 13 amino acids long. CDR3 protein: CASSPTSPYEQYF. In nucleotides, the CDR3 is TGCGCCAGCAGCCCCACCTCCCCCTACGAGCAGTACTTC.

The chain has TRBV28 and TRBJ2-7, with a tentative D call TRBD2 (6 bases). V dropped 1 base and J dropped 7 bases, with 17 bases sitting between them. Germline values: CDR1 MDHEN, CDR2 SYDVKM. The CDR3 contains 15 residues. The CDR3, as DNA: TGTGCCAGCAGTTTATTGGGGGGTGGTAAGTTGGAGCAGTACTTC. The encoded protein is CASSLLGGGKLEQYF.

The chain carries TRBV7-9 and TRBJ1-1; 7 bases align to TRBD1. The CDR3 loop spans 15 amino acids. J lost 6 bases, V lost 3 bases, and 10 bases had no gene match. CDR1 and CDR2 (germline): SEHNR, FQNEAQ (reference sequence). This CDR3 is CASSFGNRGLPEAFF. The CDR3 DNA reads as TGTGCCAGCAGCTTCGGAAACAGGGGCCTCCCTGAAGCTTTCTTT.

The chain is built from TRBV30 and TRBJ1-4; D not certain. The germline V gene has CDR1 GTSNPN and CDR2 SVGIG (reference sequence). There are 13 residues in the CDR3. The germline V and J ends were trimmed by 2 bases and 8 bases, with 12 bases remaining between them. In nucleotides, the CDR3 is TGTGCCTGGAGTACACAACAGTGGGAAAAACTGTTTTTT. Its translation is CAWSTQQWEKLFF.

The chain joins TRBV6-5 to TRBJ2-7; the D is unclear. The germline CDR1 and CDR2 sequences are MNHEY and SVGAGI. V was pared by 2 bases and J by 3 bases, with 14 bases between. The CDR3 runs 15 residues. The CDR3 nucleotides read TGTGCCAGCAGTTACGGGCCCTCCGCATACTACGAGCAGTACTTC. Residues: CASSYGPSAYYEQYF.

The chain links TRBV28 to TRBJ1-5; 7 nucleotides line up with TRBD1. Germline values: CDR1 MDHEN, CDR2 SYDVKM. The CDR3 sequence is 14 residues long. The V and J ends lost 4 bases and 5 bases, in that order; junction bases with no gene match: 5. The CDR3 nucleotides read TGTGCCAGCAGTTCCGGGACAGTTTATCAGCCCCAGCATTTT. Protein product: CASSSGTVYQPQHF. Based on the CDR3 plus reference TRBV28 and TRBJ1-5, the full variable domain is DVKVTQSSRYLVKRTGEKVFLECVQDMDHENMFWYRQDPGLGLRLIYFSYDVKMKEKGDIPEGYSVSREKKERFSLILESASTNQTSMYLCASSSGTVYQPQHFGDGTRLSIL.

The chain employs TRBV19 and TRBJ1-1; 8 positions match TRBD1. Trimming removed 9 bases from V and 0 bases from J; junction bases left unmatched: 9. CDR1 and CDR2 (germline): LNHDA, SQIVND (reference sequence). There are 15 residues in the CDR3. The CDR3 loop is CASLPGQGMNTEAFF. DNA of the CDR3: TGTGCCAGCCTACCCGGACAGGGAATGAACACTGAAGCTTTCTTT.

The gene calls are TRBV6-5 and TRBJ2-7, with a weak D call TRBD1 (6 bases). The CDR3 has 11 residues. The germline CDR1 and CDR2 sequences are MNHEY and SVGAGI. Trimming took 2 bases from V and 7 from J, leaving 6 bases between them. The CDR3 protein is CASSYRGEQYF. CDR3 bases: TGTGCCAGCAGTTACAGGGGGGAGCAGTACTTC.

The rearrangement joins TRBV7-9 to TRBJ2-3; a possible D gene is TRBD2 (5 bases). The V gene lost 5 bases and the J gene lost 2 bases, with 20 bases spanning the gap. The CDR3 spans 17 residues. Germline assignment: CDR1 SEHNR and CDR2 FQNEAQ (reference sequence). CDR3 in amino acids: CASSLGLERPHTDTQYF. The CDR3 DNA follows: TGTGCCAGCAGCCTAGGACTCGAACGACCCCACACAGATACGCAGTATTTT.

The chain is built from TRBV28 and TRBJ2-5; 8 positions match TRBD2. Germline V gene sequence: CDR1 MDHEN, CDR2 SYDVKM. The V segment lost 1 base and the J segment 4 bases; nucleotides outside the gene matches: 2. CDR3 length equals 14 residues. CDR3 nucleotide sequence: TGTGCCAGCAGTTTATCCGGGGGGGGAGAGACCCAGTACTTC. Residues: CASSLSGGGETQYF. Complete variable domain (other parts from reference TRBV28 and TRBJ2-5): DVKVTQSSRYLVKRTGEKVFLECVQDMDHENMFWYRQDPGLGLRLIYFSYDVKMKEKGDIPEGYSVSREKKERFSLILESASTNQTSMYLCASSLSGGGETQYFGPGTRLLVL.

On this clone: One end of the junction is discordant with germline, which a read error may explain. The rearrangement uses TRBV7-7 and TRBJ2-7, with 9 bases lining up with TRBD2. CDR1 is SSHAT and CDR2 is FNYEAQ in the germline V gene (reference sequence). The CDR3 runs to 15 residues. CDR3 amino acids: CASSLSTSGDYEQYF. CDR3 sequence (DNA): TGTGCTAGCAGCTTGTCGACTAGCGGAGACTACGAGCAGTACTTC.

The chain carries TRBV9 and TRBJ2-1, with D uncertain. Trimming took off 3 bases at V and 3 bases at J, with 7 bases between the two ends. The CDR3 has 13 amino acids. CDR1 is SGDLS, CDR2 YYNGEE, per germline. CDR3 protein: CASSDSFYNEQFF. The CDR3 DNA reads TGTGCCAGCAGCGACTCATTCTACAATGAGCAGTTCTTC.

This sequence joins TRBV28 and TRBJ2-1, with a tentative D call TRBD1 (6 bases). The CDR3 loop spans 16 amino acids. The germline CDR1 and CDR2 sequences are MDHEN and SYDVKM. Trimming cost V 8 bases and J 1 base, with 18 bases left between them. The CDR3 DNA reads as TGTGCCAGCCTCGCTACAGGGCAAGGATCCTACAATGAGCAGTTCTTC. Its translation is CASLATGQGSYNEQFF. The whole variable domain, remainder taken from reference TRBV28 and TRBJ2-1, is DVKVTQSSRYLVKRTGEKVFLECVQDMDHENMFWYRQDPGLGLRLIYFSYDVKMKEKGDIPEGYSVSREKKERFSLILESASTNQTSMYLCASLATGQGSYNEQFFGPGTRLTVL.

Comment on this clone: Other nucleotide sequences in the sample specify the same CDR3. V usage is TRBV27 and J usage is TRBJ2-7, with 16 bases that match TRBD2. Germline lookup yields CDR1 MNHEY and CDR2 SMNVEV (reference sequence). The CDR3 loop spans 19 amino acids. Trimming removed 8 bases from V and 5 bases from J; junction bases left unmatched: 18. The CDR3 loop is CASAPLTLGTSGRADEQYF. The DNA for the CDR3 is TGTGCCAGCGCCCCTTTAACCCTCGGGACTAGCGGGAGGGCCGACGAGCAGTACTTC.

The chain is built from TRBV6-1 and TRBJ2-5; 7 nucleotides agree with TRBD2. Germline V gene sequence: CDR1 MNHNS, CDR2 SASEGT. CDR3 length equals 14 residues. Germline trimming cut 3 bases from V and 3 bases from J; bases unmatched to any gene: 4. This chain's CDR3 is CASSDGGGKETQYF. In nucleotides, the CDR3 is TGTGCCAGCAGTGATGGGGGGGGGAAAGAGACCCAGTACTTC.

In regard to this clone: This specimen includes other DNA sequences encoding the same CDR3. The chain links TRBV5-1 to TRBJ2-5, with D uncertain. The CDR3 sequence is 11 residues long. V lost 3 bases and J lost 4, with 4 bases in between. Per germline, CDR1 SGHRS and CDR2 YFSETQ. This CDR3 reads CASSSGETQYF. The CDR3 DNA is TGCGCCAGCAGCTCAGGAGAGACCCAGTACTTC. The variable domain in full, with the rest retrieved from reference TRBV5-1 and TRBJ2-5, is KAGVTQTPRYLIKTRGQQVTLSCSPISGHRSVSWYQQTPGQGLQFLFEYFSETQRNKGNFPGRFSGRQFSNSRSEMNVSTLELGDSALYLCASSSGETQYFGPGTRLLVL.

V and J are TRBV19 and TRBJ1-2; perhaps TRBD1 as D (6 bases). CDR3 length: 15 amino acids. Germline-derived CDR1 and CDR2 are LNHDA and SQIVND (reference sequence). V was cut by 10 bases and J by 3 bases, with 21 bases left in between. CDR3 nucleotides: TGTGCCACCCAACCTACTGACAGGTCGTACTATGGCTACACCTTC. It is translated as CATQPTDRSYYGYTF.

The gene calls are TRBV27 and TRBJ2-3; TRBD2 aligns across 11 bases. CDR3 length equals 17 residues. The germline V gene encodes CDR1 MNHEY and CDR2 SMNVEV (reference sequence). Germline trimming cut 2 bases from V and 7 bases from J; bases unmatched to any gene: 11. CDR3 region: CASSLTTSGTVGNTQYF. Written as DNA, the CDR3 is TGTGCCAGCAGTTTAACGACTAGCGGGACAGTCGGGAATACGCAGTATTTT.

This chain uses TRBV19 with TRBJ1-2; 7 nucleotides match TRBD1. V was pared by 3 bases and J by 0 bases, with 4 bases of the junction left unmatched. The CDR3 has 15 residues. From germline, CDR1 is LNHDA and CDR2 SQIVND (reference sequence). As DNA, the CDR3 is TGTGCCAGTAGTATTTCCGGGACAGCTAACTATGGCTACACCTTC. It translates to CASSISGTANYGYTF.

CDR3 nucleotides: TGTGCCTGGAGCGGACAGAGCAGGTTACCCCTCCACTTT. Residues: CAWSGQSRLPLHF. J is TRBJ1-6 and V is TRBV30; a possible D gene is TRBD1 (6 bases). The V and J ends lost 3 bases and 12 bases respectively, with 15 bases between them. The CDR3 runs 13 residues. Looked up from germline, CDR1 is GTSNPN and CDR2 is SVGIG (reference sequence).

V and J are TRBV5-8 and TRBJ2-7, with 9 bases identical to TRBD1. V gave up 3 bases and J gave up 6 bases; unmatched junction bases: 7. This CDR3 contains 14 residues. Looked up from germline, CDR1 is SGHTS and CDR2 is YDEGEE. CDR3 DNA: TGTGCCAGCAGCTACCCGGGACAGGGCCCCGAGCAGTACTTC. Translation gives CASSYPGQGPEQYF.